This passage covers 19 T cell receptor beta chains from one sample sequenced in a study of T cell changes during pregnancy in multiple sclerosis. Some clones are missing from TCRdb's copy, which holds only in-frame ones; the method was immunoSEQ multiplex PCR. The sample carries 70,000 or so clones, about nine tenths recorded once. Sequencing was performed on peripheral blood, taken in the third trimester of pregnancy. The source of these receptors is a female donor in good health, enrolled as a control in a pregnancy study.

V gene TRBV4-1 combines with J gene TRBJ2-1; 8 nucleotides line up with TRBD2. V lost 1 base to trimming and J lost 9 bases; unmatched junction nucleotides: 8. This CDR3 contains 15 residues. Germline CDR1 and CDR2: MGHRA and YSYEKL. DNA of the CDR3: TGCGCCAGCAGCCAAGCGACTAGCGTGGCGAGTGAGCAGTTCTTC. Translated, it gives CASSQATSVASEQFF.

The chain carries TRBV11-2 and TRBJ1-3, with D tentatively TRBD1 (5 bases). The CDR3 is 16 residues long. Germline V lookup: CDR1 SGHAT, CDR2 FQNNGV. V was cut by 5 bases and J by 0 bases, with 14 bases left in between. This CDR3 reads CASSPIDSTSGNTIYF. In DNA form, the CDR3 reads TGTGCCAGCAGCCCCATAGACAGCACCTCTGGAAACACCATATATTTT. Full variable domain (remainder filled in from reference TRBV11-2 and TRBJ1-3): EAGVAQSPRYKIIEKRQSVAFWCNPISGHATLYWYQQILGQGPKLLIQFQNNGVVDDSQLPKDRFSAERLKGVDSTLKIQPAKLEDSAVYLCASSPIDSTSGNTIYFGEGSWLTVV.

The chain carries TRBV29-1 and TRBJ1-4, with TRBD1 as a possible D gene (5 bases). V lost 8 bases and J lost 10, with 20 bases in between. This CDR3 has 13 amino acids. Germline V gives CDR1 SQVTM, CDR2 ANQGSEA. In nucleotides, the CDR3 is TGCAGCTGTATCGGGGGGGACCAAGGAAAACTGTTTTTT. Protein: CSCIGGDQGKLFF.

This chain uses TRBV6-1 with TRBJ1-2; no reliable D call. V was shortened by 3 bases and J by 4 bases, with 9 bases between the two germline ends. From germline, CDR1 is MNHNS and CDR2 SASEGT. This CDR3 spans 13 amino acids. The CDR3 DNA reads as TGTGCCAGCAGTGAGCGTAACTTCTATGGCTACACCTTC. This encodes CASSERNFYGYTF.

This clone was detected a few times. The CDR3 protein is CASSPSGDSNTEAFF. CDR3 sequence (DNA): TGTGCCAGTAGCCCCTCCGGGGACAGCAACACTGAAGCTTTCTTT. J is TRBJ1-1 and V is TRBV19; 7 bases map to TRBD1. The CDR3 contains 15 residues. In germline, CDR1 is LNHDA, CDR2 SQIVND (reference sequence). V shed 6 bases and J 2 bases; nucleotides not matched to a gene: 9. The full variable domain, rest sourced from reference TRBV19 and TRBJ1-1, is DGGITQSPKYLFRKEGQNVTLSCEQNLNHDAMYWYRQDPGQGLRLIYYSQIVNDFQKGDIAEGYSVSREKKESFPLTVTSAQKNPTAFYLCASSPSGDSNTEAFFGQGTRLTVV.

The genes are TRBV5-6 and TRBJ1-1; 8 nucleotides line up with TRBD1. The CDR3 has 16 amino acids. V lost 4 bases and J lost 0; bases outside the gene matches: 8. Per germline, CDR1 SGHDT and CDR2 YYEEEE. CDR3 sequence (DNA): TGTGCCAGCAGCGATACCGGGACAGGCCTGAACACTGAAGCTTTCTTT. It yields the protein CASSDTGTGLNTEAFF.

The V and J genes are TRBV7-7 and TRBJ2-7, with 9 bases that match TRBD1. V trimming: 5 bases; J trimming: 1 base; junction bases outside the gene matches: 9. The CDR3 is made up of 16 amino acids. From germline, CDR1 is SSHAT and CDR2 FNYEAQ (reference sequence). CDR3 nucleotide sequence: TGTGCCAGCAGCGACACCCGGGACAGGGATTCCTACGAGCAGTACTTC. This codes for CASSDTRDRDSYEQYF.

The chain carries TRBV19 and TRBJ1-5; 7 nucleotides agree with TRBD1. The CDR3 length is 16 residues. Germline lookup yields CDR1 LNHDA and CDR2 SQIVND (reference sequence). The J segment lost 6 bases and the V segment lost 5 bases, leaving 13 bases of the junction unmatched. CDR3 in amino acids: CASSAWDSSLGQPQHF. CDR3 coding DNA: TGTGCCAGTAGTGCCTGGGACAGCTCTCTCGGTCAGCCCCAGCATTTT.

This chain joins TRBV11-2 and TRBJ2-7; 10 bases are shared with TRBD2. Germline V gives CDR1 SGHAT, CDR2 FQNNGV. V gave up 8 bases and J gave up 3 bases; unmatched junction bases: 7. CDR3 size: 14 residues. For the CDR3, the DNA is TGTGCCAGCGTCCAAAGCGGGAGGGTCTACGAGCAGTACTTC. It is translated as CASVQSGRVYEQYF.

The V gene is TRBV6-5, the J gene TRBJ2-1; tentatively, D is TRBD2 (6 bases). Germline V gives CDR1 MNHEY, CDR2 SVGAGI. Trimming removed 5 bases at V and 4 bases at J, with 12 bases between. The CDR3 length is 14 residues. CDR3 in amino acids: CASSPPGTYNEQFF. The CDR3 DNA sequence: TGTGCCAGCAGTCCCCCCGGGACTTACAATGAGCAGTTCTTC.

This clone came up once. The rearrangement uses TRBV27 and TRBJ2-7; 9 positions agree with TRBD2. Trimming removed 6 bases from V and 9 bases from J; junction bases left unmatched: 12. The CDR3 covers 14 residues. Germline V lookup: CDR1 MNHEY, CDR2 SMNVEV (reference sequence). The CDR3 region has the DNA TGTGCCAGCAGCCTGTTAGCGGGAGTGGAATGGCAGTACTTC. Protein: CASSLLAGVEWQYF.

The V gene is TRBV5-6, the J gene TRBJ1-2; 9 bases match TRBD1. The V gene end was trimmed by 3 bases and the J gene end by 4 bases; junction bases not matched to a gene: 7. Germline CDR1 SGHDT, CDR2 YYEEEE. CDR3 size: 15 residues. CDR3 nucleotides: TGTGCCAGCAGCTACCGGACAGGGGCGGGCTATGGCTACACCTTC. Amino acid sequence: CASSYRTGAGYGYTF. Using reference TRBV5-6 and TRBJ1-2 for the parts outside the CDR3, the full variable domain is DAGVTQSPTHLIKTRGQQVTLRCSPKSGHDTVSWYQQALGQGPQFIFQYYEEEERQRGNFPDRFSGHQFPNYSSELNVNALLLGDSALYLCASSYRTGAGYGYTFGSGTRLTVV.

The genes are TRBV10-3 and TRBJ2-7, with D possibly TRBD2 on 6 matching bases. The CDR3 covers 15 residues. V lost 4 bases and J 6 bases, leaving 19 bases between the germline ends. The germline V gene has CDR1 ENHRY and CDR2 SYGVKD. The CDR3 DNA follows: TGTGCCATCAGTGTTCAGTCACCGGGGGTGGGCGAGCAGTACTTC. Protein: CAISVQSPGVGEQYF.

V usage is TRBV4-3 and J usage is TRBJ2-5; TRBD1 agrees at 7 bases. CDR3 length: 13 residues. Germline CDR1 is LGHNA and CDR2 is YSLEER. Germline trimming cut 4 bases from V and 4 bases from J; bases unmatched to any gene: 3. CDR3 DNA sequence: TGCGCCAGCAGCCGAAACAGGGGAGAGACCCAGTACTTC. Protein: CASSRNRGETQYF.

The V gene is TRBV5-1, the J gene TRBJ2-2; D remains unclear. Trimming removed 5 bases from V and 1 base from J, with 21 bases in between. Germline V gives CDR1 SGHRS, CDR2 YFSETQ. This CDR3 has 18 residues. For the CDR3, the DNA is TGCGCCAGCAGTTCCCCCCTCCGACTCCCCAAGAACACCGGGGAGCTGTTTTTT. Protein product: CASSSPLRLPKNTGELFF.

The chain uses TRBV7-2 and TRBJ2-3; weak D call: TRBD2 (6 bases). The CDR3 loop spans 15 amino acids. V gave up 6 bases and J gave up 0 bases, with 13 bases separating them. Germline assignment: CDR1 SGHTA and CDR2 FQGNSA. The CDR3 is CASSLTSRSTDTQYF. The CDR3 nucleotides read TGTGCCAGCAGTCTCACTAGCCGGAGCACAGATACGCAGTATTTT.

The chain joins TRBV11-2 to TRBJ2-1; the D gene is possibly TRBD1 (7 bases). CDR3 length: 14 residues. The germline CDR1 and CDR2 sequences are SGHAT and FQNNGV. V was clipped by 5 bases and J by 2 bases, with 10 bases between them. The chain's CDR3 is CASSQGGAYNEQFF. In nucleotides, the CDR3 is TGTGCCAGCAGCCAGGGGGGCGCCTACAATGAGCAGTTCTTC.

Only one count was recorded for this clone. The rearrangement links TRBV6-1 to TRBJ2-2; D perhaps matches TRBD1 (5 bases). V was cut by 0 bases and J by 4 bases, with 15 bases left in between. This CDR3 contains 17 residues. The germline V gene has CDR1 MNHNS and CDR2 SASEGT. Here the CDR3 reads CASSEARQGGITGELFF. For the CDR3, the DNA is TGTGCCAGCAGTGAAGCAAGGCAGGGCGGTATCACCGGGGAGCTGTTTTTT.

This chain uses TRBV28 with TRBJ2-7; possibly TRBD2 for D (6 bases). The ends were cut back, 3 bases at V and 4 bases at J, with 19 bases in the middle. CDR3 length equals 16 residues. The germline V gene has CDR1 MDHEN and CDR2 SYDVKM. CDR3: CASSLDSGGTEYEQYF. In DNA form, the CDR3 reads TGTGCCAGCAGTTTGGATAGCGGCGGCACGGAGTACGAGCAGTACTTC. Using reference TRBV28 and TRBJ2-7 for the parts outside the CDR3, the full variable domain is DVKVTQSSRYLVKRTGEKVFLECVQDMDHENMFWYRQDPGLGLRLIYFSYDVKMKEKGDIPEGYSVSREKKERFSLILESASTNQTSMYLCASSLDSGGTEYEQYFGPGTRLTVT.